The 31 T cell receptor beta chains reported below all come from one sample, sequenced in a study of human T cells and chemical hapten exposure (dated by TCRdb to the early 2020s). The label giving this sample's time point can be read as: pre-sensitization, week 0. This sample's treatment or condition label indicates: therapeutic diphenylcyclopropenone sensitization with weekly scalp DPC. The library was built by means of RACE. TCRdb names NextSeq 500 as the instrument used. TCRdb's own reprocessing of the public reads used fastp at Q25 and MiXCR and kept productive beta chains. When rows share a CDR3 protein, they turn into one entry using the most common DNA and genes. Within this sample are about 380,000 distinct CDR3 sequences, with roughly 5.3% of them counted one time only. The ten largest account for roughly 2.6% of the sample. This material consisted of whole blood, taken in connection with sensitization to the hapten diphenylcyclopropenone (DPC). Every receptor here comes from a woman aged 50 to 60 with alopecia areata. Some clones in this sample may be carry-over from other donors' samples.

This clonotype showed up many times. The chain uses TRBV7-2 and TRBJ2-1; D possibly corresponds to TRBD2 (6 bases). CDR1 SGHTA and CDR2 FQGNSA come from the germline V gene. The CDR3 is made up of 13 amino acids. V was trimmed by 5 bases and J by 6 bases, leaving 11 bases between them. CDR3 residues: CASSAPSANEQFF. CDR3 in DNA: TGTGCCAGCAGCGCCCCTAGCGCCAATGAGCAGTTCTTC.

This clonotype was observed at least ten times. This sequence joins TRBV12-3 or TRBV12-4 and TRBJ1-1, with D possibly matching TRBD1 (6 bases). The CDR3 contains 14 residues. The V end was cut by 7 bases, the J end by 0 bases, with 12 bases between. This chain's CDR3 is CASMTRGMNTEAFF. CDR3 DNA sequence: TGTGCCAGCATGACAAGGGGGATGAACACTGAAGCTTTCTTT.

The chain couples TRBV9 to TRBJ1-2; D gene uncertain. Germline values: CDR1 SGDLS, CDR2 YYNGEE. This CDR3 spans 11 amino acids. Trimming pared 5 bases from V and 6 bases from J, leaving 8 bases between. The CDR3 DNA reads as TGTGCCAGCAGGAGGCTTGATGGCTACACCTTC. This encodes CASRRLDGYTF.

The chain couples TRBV6-6 to TRBJ1-5; D is undetermined. There are 15 residues in the CDR3. The V end was cut by 8 bases, the J end by 0 bases, with 14 bases between. Looked up from germline, CDR1 is MNHNY and CDR2 is SVGAGI (reference sequence). In DNA form, the CDR3 reads TGTGCCAGCGCCGGGCCACCGTATAGCAATCAGCCCCAGCATTTT. As protein: CASAGPPYSNQPQHF.

The table lists this clonotype with many counts. The J gene is TRBJ2-3, the V gene TRBV7-8; TRBD2 matches at 9 bases. CDR1 is SGHVS and CDR2 is FQNEAQ in the germline V gene. The CDR3 length is 16 residues. The junction had 6 bases not matched to a gene; V was cut back by 5 bases and J by 0 bases. The CDR3 loop reads CASSPSSGVSTDTQYF. Here the CDR3 DNA reads TGTGCCAGCAGCCCCTCTAGCGGGGTTAGCACAGATACGCAGTATTTT.

This clonotype was seen repeatedly, ten times or more. The V gene is TRBV20-1, the J gene TRBJ2-3; D unresolved. From germline, CDR1 is DFQATT and CDR2 SNEGSKA (reference sequence). The CDR3 is 14 amino acids. V lost 0 bases, J lost 2 bases, and 9 bases lay in between. The CDR3 sequence is CSARDRSNTDTQYF. CDR3 DNA: TGCAGTGCTAGAGATCGGTCCAACACAGATACGCAGTATTTT.

This clonotype was detected ten times or more. J is TRBJ2-3 and V is TRBV12-3 or TRBV12-4, with D maybe TRBD2 (5 bases). V was trimmed by 2 bases and J by 6 bases, leaving 15 bases between them. The CDR3 consists of 15 residues. The CDR3 loop reads CASSLLGLAKDTQYF. CDR3 DNA sequence: TGTGCCAGCAGTTTACTCGGGCTAGCAAAGGATACGCAGTATTTT.

The chain combines TRBV28 with TRBJ1-6; a possible D gene is TRBD1 (6 bases). Germline V gives CDR1 MDHEN, CDR2 SYDVKM. V was cut by 5 bases and J by 9 bases, with 17 bases left in between. The CDR3 covers 15 residues. CDR3 nucleotide sequence: TGTGCCAGCAGTCTTATGACGGGACACACTTCACCCCTCCACTTT. Translating gives CASSLMTGHTSPLHF.

This clonotype was observed at least ten times. This rearrangement joins TRBV7-6 to TRBJ2-5; D gene unclear. The germline V and J ends were trimmed by 3 bases and 3 bases, with 5 bases remaining between them. This CDR3 spans 12 amino acids. Germline assignment: CDR1 SGHVS and CDR2 FNYEAQ. CDR3 sequence: CASSFNKETQYF. The CDR3 DNA reads TGTGCCAGCAGCTTCAACAAAGAGACCCAGTACTTC.

This clonotype came up many times. The genes are TRBV12-5 and TRBJ2-3; D may correspond to TRBD1 or TRBD2 (6 bases each). The CDR3 consists of 14 residues. Germline V gene sequence: CDR1 LGHNT, CDR2 FRNRAP. The V gene lost 8 bases and the J gene lost 10 bases, with 22 bases spanning the gap. The CDR3 sequence: CASLGTEGGFAQYF. The CDR3 nucleotides are TGTGCTAGTTTGGGAACCGAAGGGGGGTTCGCGCAGTATTTT.

This clonotype was recorded a few times. V gene TRBV27 combines with J gene TRBJ1-2, with D hard to call. There are 14 residues in the CDR3. Trimming stripped 0 bases from V and 5 bases from J, with 10 bases between. CDR1 MNHEY and CDR2 SMNVEV come from the germline V gene (reference sequence). The CDR3 protein is CASSLSSPSYGYTF. CDR3 nucleotide sequence: TGTGCCAGCAGTTTATCCAGCCCCTCTTATGGCTACACCTTC.

The genes are TRBV28 and TRBJ1-2, with D possibly matching TRBD1 (5 bases). Looked up from germline, CDR1 is MDHEN and CDR2 is SYDVKM. There are 13 residues in the CDR3. V was shortened by 8 bases and J by 2 bases, with 12 bases between the two germline ends. CDR3 nucleotides: TGTGCCAGCTGGGTCCAGGGAAACTATGGCTACACCTTC. Translation: CASWVQGNYGYTF.

This clonotype occurred many times. V is TRBV6-1 and J is TRBJ2-2; either TRBD1 or TRBD2 may supply D (6 bases each). Germline V lookup: CDR1 MNHNS, CDR2 SASEGT. V lost 7 bases and J lost 4, with 16 bases in between. The CDR3 contains 15 residues. In nucleotides, the CDR3 is TGTGCCAGCATCGAGGGGGGCTACGGCACCGGGGAGCTGTTTTTT. Its translation: CASIEGGYGTGELFF.

The chain joins TRBV2 to TRBJ1-3; D uncertain. Germline V gene sequence: CDR1 SNHLY, CDR2 FYNNEI. Trimming removed 6 bases at V and 6 bases at J, with 18 bases between. The CDR3 has 15 residues. CDR3 protein: CASRAGTFKPNTIYF. In DNA form, the CDR3 reads TGTGCCAGCAGAGCCGGAACTTTTAAACCAAACACCATATATTTT.

The gene calls are TRBV27 and TRBJ1-1; TRBD1 is a possible D gene (6 bases). The V gene's germline CDR1 is MNHEY and CDR2 SMNVEV (reference sequence). Between the trimmed V and J ends, which lost 6 bases and 1 base, there was a span of 12 bases. This CDR3 is built from 14 residues. CDR3 bases: TGTGCCAGCAGGTTAGGGGGGCGGAACACTGAAGCTTTCTTT. Its protein product is CASRLGGRNTEAFF.

The sample holds many counts of this clonotype. The rearrangement links TRBV28 to TRBJ2-1; D gene unclear. V gave up 7 bases and J gave up 8 bases, with 18 bases separating them. Per germline, CDR1 MDHEN and CDR2 SYDVKM. The length of the CDR3 is 14 residues. Here the CDR3 DNA reads TGTGCCAGCACCCGCCCCCTCCGGTCCCATGAGCAGTTCTTC. This gives the protein CASTRPLRSHEQFF.

Only a few counts were recorded for this clonotype. The V call is TRBV5-1, the J call TRBJ1-2; 8 bases line up with TRBD1. Germline V gene sequence: CDR1 SGHRS, CDR2 YFSETQ. The CDR3 has 14 amino acids. Germline trimming cut 4 bases from V and 2 bases from J; bases unmatched to any gene: 4. The CDR3 loop is CASSRGQGNYGYTF. The CDR3 DNA reads TGCGCCAGCAGCAGAGGACAGGGAAACTATGGCTACACCTTC.

This clonotype occurred many times. The J gene is TRBJ1-2, the V gene TRBV12-3 or TRBV12-4; D may be TRBD1 (5 bases). The ends were cut back, 5 bases at V and 8 bases at J, with 6 bases in the middle. This CDR3 comprises 10 residues. The CDR3 sequence is CASSAGGYTF. The CDR3 DNA follows: TGTGCCAGCAGTGCAGGGGGCTACACCTTC.

The rearrangement links TRBV27 to TRBJ2-1, with TRBD2 matching over 10 bases. This CDR3 is 18 amino acids long. The germline V gene encodes CDR1 MNHEY and CDR2 SMNVEV (reference sequence). With 0 bases clipped from V and 1 base from J, the junction kept 6 bases outside the gene matches. The CDR3 bases are TGTGCCAGCAGTTTATCACCGGGACTAGCGCCATCCTACAATGAGCAGTTCTTC. Its translation is CASSLSPGLAPSYNEQFF.

This clonotype was found many times. V usage is TRBV19 and J usage is TRBJ2-6; TRBD2 might be the D (6 bases). The germline V gene encodes CDR1 LNHDA and CDR2 SQIVND (reference sequence). This CDR3 comprises 12 residues. Trimming took 11 bases from V and 4 from J, leaving 9 bases between them. DNA for the CDR3: TGTGCCGGAGGGTACGGGGCCAACGTCCTGACTTTC. Residues: CAGGYGANVLTF.

The chain is built from TRBV6-5 and TRBJ1-1, with D perhaps TRBD1 (6 bases). V was shortened by 2 bases and J by 10 bases, with 14 bases between the two germline ends. Germline lookup yields CDR1 MNHEY and CDR2 SVGAGI. CDR3 length equals 13 residues. DNA of the CDR3: TGTGCCAGCAGTTACGGGCCGGGCAGGGGAGCTTTCTTT. This sequence encodes CASSYGPGRGAFF.

This chain uses TRBV2 with TRBJ2-7; D might be TRBD1 (6 bases). CDR3 size: 13 residues. Germline loops: CDR1 SNHLY, CDR2 FYNNEI. V dropped 5 bases and J dropped 3 bases, with 11 bases sitting between them. The CDR3 region has the DNA TGTGCCAGCAGTTACGGACAGTTCTACGAGCAGTACTTC. Protein product: CASSYGQFYEQYF. Full variable domain (missing parts from reference TRBV2 and TRBJ2-7): EPEVTQTPSHQVTQMGQEVILRCVPISNHLYFYWYRQILGQKVEFLVSFYNNEISEKSEIFDDQFSVERPDGSNFTLKIRSTKLEDSAMYFCASSYGQFYEQYFGPGTRLTVT.

This clonotype occurred a few times. The V and J genes are TRBV5-1 and TRBJ2-5; maybe TRBD2 (6 bases). Germline CDR1 is SGHRS and CDR2 is YFSETQ. Trimming removed 0 bases from V and 7 bases from J, with 13 bases in between. This CDR3 has 14 amino acids. The CDR3 sequence: CASSLEAGRGTQYF. In DNA, the CDR3 is TGCGCCAGCAGCTTGGAGGCGGGGCGCGGGACCCAGTACTTC.

This clonotype was found a few times. J is TRBJ2-3 and V is TRBV20-1, with a weak D call TRBD2 (6 bases). This CDR3 region has 14 residues. In germline, CDR1 is DFQATT, CDR2 SNEGSKA (reference sequence). Trimming took 3 bases from V and 4 from J, leaving 14 bases between them. CDR3 sequence: CSASDPGRSDTQYF. The DNA of the CDR3 is TGCAGTGCTAGTGACCCGGGGAGGTCAGATACGCAGTATTTT.

A few counts support this clonotype. The chain joins TRBV28 to TRBJ2-4; possibly TRBD2 for D (6 bases). Germline CDR1 MDHEN, CDR2 SYDVKM. Trimming pared 2 bases from V and 1 base from J, leaving 9 bases between. The CDR3 has 15 amino acids. The CDR3 DNA reads as TGTGCCAGCAGTTTAGATGGGGGGGCCAAAAACATTCAGTACTTC. Its protein is CASSLDGGAKNIQYF.

This clonotype has just a few counts. The chain is built from TRBV3-1 and TRBJ1-2; 7 positions agree with TRBD1. Losses at the gene ends were 0 bases for V and 0 bases for J; bases not matched to a gene: 7. The CDR3 loop spans 17 amino acids. Germline V gives CDR1 LGHDT, CDR2 YNNKEL (reference sequence). CDR3 nucleotides: TGTGCCAGCAGCCAAGATCGACAGGGCTTAGCTAACTATGGCTACACCTTC. Its protein is CASSQDRQGLANYGYTF.

This clonotype was seen only a few times. The chain recombines TRBV4-1 with TRBJ2-7, with no clear D. The CDR3 contains 13 residues. CDR1 MGHRA and CDR2 YSYEKL come from the germline V gene. Trimming left V 3 bases short and J 3 bases short, with 9 bases between. CDR3 loop: CASSQVLGYEQYF. The CDR3 DNA reads TGCGCCAGCAGCCAGGTACTGGGCTACGAGCAGTACTTC.

This clonotype came up many times. This chain uses TRBV7-6 with TRBJ1-5, with no clear D. Germline-derived CDR1 and CDR2 are SGHVS and FNYEAQ. This CDR3 is 15 amino acids long. V shed 5 bases and J shed 0 bases, with 11 bases lying between them. The CDR3 is CASSPAARSNQPQHF. The CDR3 DNA is TGTGCCAGCAGCCCCGCCGCACGTAGCAATCAGCCCCAGCATTTT. The complete variable domain, with remaining parts taken from reference TRBV7-6 and TRBJ1-5, reads GAGVSQSPRYKVTKRGQDVALRCDPISGHVSLYWYRQALGQGPEFLTYFNYEAQQDKSGLPNDRFSAERPEGSISTLTIQRTEQRDSAMYRCASSPAARSNQPQHFGDGTRLSIL.

In its sample, this clonotype was seen a few times. The CDR3, as DNA: TGTGCCATCAGTGAGACCGCCGGGACAGGGGAAGCTTTCTTT. Translated: CAISETAGTGEAFF. This chain joins TRBV10-3 and TRBJ1-1, with 9 nucleotides matching TRBD1. The V segment lost 2 bases and the J segment 8 bases; nucleotides outside the gene matches: 6. The V gene's germline CDR1 is ENHRY and CDR2 SYGVKD. This CDR3 has 14 amino acids.

This clonotype was seen at least ten times. The chain recombines TRBV12-3 or TRBV12-4 with TRBJ2-3; no clear D. Trimming cost V 7 bases and J 6 bases, with 20 bases left between them. The length of the CDR3 is 15 residues. DNA of the CDR3: TGTGCCAGCACTCATCCGGGTCGAACTTGGGATACGCAGTATTTT. It specifies CASTHPGRTWDTQYF.

This clonotype was counted ten times or more. This chain joins TRBV4-2 and TRBJ1-1, with D maybe TRBD1 (5 bases). The CDR3 totals 14 residues. Trimming pared 0 bases from V and 4 bases from J, leaving 9 bases between. CDR1 is LGHNA and CDR2 is YNFKEQ in the germline V gene. CDR3 in amino acids: CASSQDGGGTEAFF. The CDR3 nucleotides read TGTGCCAGCAGCCAAGATGGGGGTGGCACTGAAGCTTTCTTT.